This T cell receptor beta chain comes out of a study of T cell responses to AZD1222 COVID-19 vaccine. Germline values: CDR1 LGHDT, CDR2 YNNKEL (reference sequence). This CDR3 is built from 12 residues. Trimming shortened V by 1 base and J by 4 bases, and 4 bases separated the two germline ends. Sequencing was performed with immunoSEQ multiplex PCR; in TCRdb, only in-frame clones are kept and a portion is missing. Of about 110,000 clones in the sample, 70% to 90% were seen once. The sequence came from an adult in good health. The specimen comprised peripheral blood, sampled on day 0 of AZD1222 vaccination. The rearrangement links TRBV3-1 (or the pseudogene TRBV3-2) to TRBJ1-1, with D unclear. The CDR3 protein is CASSQVGTEAFF. CDR3 coding DNA: TGTGCCAGCAGCCAAGTAGGCACTGAAGCTTTCTTT.